What follows are 5 T cell receptor beta chains derived from one specimen sequenced in a study of blood T cell repertoires in COVID-19. TCRdb's table, derived via immunoSEQ multiplex PCR, lists solely in-frame clones and lacks some. Of 350,000 or so clones listed, about 88% are singletons. Sequencing was carried out using PBMCs or T cells enriched from blood (not recorded which). The receptors were sampled from a woman in her twenties or thirties who had recovered from COVID-19.

The chain couples TRBV3-1 (or the pseudogene TRBV3-2) to TRBJ1-2, with TRBD1 identical over 8 bases. V gave up 3 bases and J gave up 1 base; unmatched junction bases: 4. The germline gives CDR1 LGHDT, CDR2 YNNKEL (reference sequence). The CDR3 length is 15 residues. In DNA, the CDR3 is TGTGCCAGCAGCCAGGGACAGGCTTTTAACTATGGCTACACCTTC. Residues: CASSQGQAFNYGYTF.

The V and J genes are TRBV29-1 and TRBJ1-5, with D possibly matching TRBD1 (5 bases). This CDR3 spans 15 amino acids. Germline V CDR1 and CDR2: SQVTM, ANQGSEA. V lost 6 bases, J lost 1 base, and 16 bases lay in between. The CDR3 nucleotides read TGCAGCGTGAGGGCGGGGGAAGGGAGCAATCAGCCCCAGCATTTT. As protein: CSVRAGEGSNQPQHF.

V and J are TRBV9 and TRBJ2-2; 8 bases map to TRBD2. The CDR3 covers 17 residues. CDR1 is SGDLS, CDR2 YYNGEE, per germline. V lost 5 bases and J lost 3; bases outside the gene matches: 12. CDR3 loop: CASSPLVGGGYTGELFF. The CDR3 nucleotides are TGTGCCAGCAGTCCCCTTGTAGGCGGGGGGTACACCGGGGAGCTGTTTTTT. Using reference TRBV9 and TRBJ2-2 for the parts outside the CDR3, the full variable domain is DSGVTQTPKHLITATGQRVTLRCSPRSGDLSVYWYQQSLDQGLQFLIQYYNGEERAKGNILERFSAQQFPDLHSELNLSSLELGDSALYFCASSPLVGGGYTGELFFGEGSRLTVL.

The V gene is TRBV24-1, the J gene TRBJ2-1; D gene ambiguous. From germline, CDR1 is KGHDR and CDR2 SFDVKD. The V gene lost 0 bases and the J gene lost 12 bases, with 5 bases spanning the gap. CDR3 length: 11 amino acids. Here the CDR3 reads CATSDLFGQFF. In DNA, the CDR3 is TGTGCCACCAGTGATTTGTTCGGGCAGTTCTTC.

The chain joins TRBV10-3 to TRBJ1-1, with D possibly TRBD1 on 6 matching bases. Per germline, CDR1 ENHRY and CDR2 SYGVKD. V lost 3 bases and J 1 base, leaving 12 bases between the germline ends. The length of the CDR3 is 15 residues. CDR3 sequence: CAISEYRGANTEAFF. As DNA, the CDR3 is TGTGCCATCAGTGAATATCGGGGGGCGAACACTGAAGCTTTCTTT.